These 5 T cell receptor beta chains were sequenced from one sample in a study of tissue T cells after allogeneic stem cell transplantation. Regarding time point: mouse harvest day 14 after allogeneic transplant. Each mouse received 10^7 T-cell-depleted marrow cells plus 10^6 splenic CD5+ T cells by tail vein. Libraries were prepared by immunoSEQ multiplex PCR; TCRdb keeps only in-frame clonotypes and omits some of them. The sample lists roughly 1,500 clones, nearly 50% occurring once. The sample consisted of spleen. The receptors here all came from a female BALB/c mouse given C57BL/6 T cells with graft-versus-host disease after an allogeneic hematopoietic cell transplant.

Comment on this clone: The gene names given are mouse names. The sequenced fragment ends 1 residue before the CDR3 boundary, so the rest is inferred from the germline J gene. This sequence joins TRBV3 and TRBJ2-4, with 8 bases aligning to TRBD2. Germline V CDR1 and CDR2: SNHLY, FYNGKV (reference sequence). V was pared by 6 bases and J by 0 bases, with 5 bases of the junction left unmatched. This CDR3 has 15 amino acids. The CDR3 here is CASRSGGPSQNTLYF. The DNA read from the CDR3 is TGTGCCAGCAGGTCTGGGGGGCCCAGTCAAAACACCTTGTAC. The complete variable domain, with remaining parts taken from reference TRBV3 and TRBJ2-4, reads GPKVLQIPSHQIIDMGQMVTLNCDPVSNHLYFYWYKQILGQQMEFLVNFYNGKVMEKSKLFKDQFSVERPDGSYFTLKIQPTALEDSAVYFCASRSGGPSQNTLYFGAGTRLSVL.

This clone was counted only a few times. Genes here carry mouse names. The CDR3 is cut off 1 residue early in the read; its end comes from the germline J gene. This chain links TRBV31 with TRBJ2-7; D is perhaps TRBD1 (6 bases). The germline V gene encodes CDR1 GKSSPN and CDR2 SITVG. V was shortened by 5 bases and J by 3 bases, with 17 bases between the two germline ends. The CDR3 sequence is 14 residues long. CDR3 DNA (partial): TGTGCCTGGGGGAAAACGGGACATATCTATGAACAGTAC. It specifies CAWGKTGHIYEQY. The whole CDR3 protein is CAWGKTGHIYEQYF.

This clone was counted between two and nine times. Gene names and germline match the mouse. The observed sequence ends 1 residue before the CDR3 terminus, with the missing tail filled in from the germline J gene. The chain combines TRBV26 with TRBJ1-1, with 9 bases matching TRBD1. This CDR3 has 14 residues. Per germline, CDR1 KGHPV and CDR2 FQNQEV (reference sequence). V was clipped by 0 bases and J by 4 bases; unmatched bases: 0. Incomplete CDR3 DNA: TGTGCCAGCAGTCTGTCGGGACAGGGCACAGAAGTCTTC. Amino acid sequence: CASSLSGQGTEVF. The entire CDR3 protein reads CASSLSGQGTEVFF.

This clone is medium-sized. Gene labels here are mouse ones. The read comes to an end 1 residue before the CDR3 does, leaving the germline J gene to fill in the end. The rearrangement joins TRBV15 to TRBJ1-1; TRBD1 is a possible D gene (5 bases). Trimming took off 2 bases at V and 7 bases at J, with 5 bases between the two ends. The germline V gene has CDR1 SGHND and CDR2 FRSKSL. The CDR3 is made up of 11 amino acids. CDR3 DNA, as far as it was read: TGTGCCAGCAGTTTACAGGGAGAAGTCTTC. Translated: CASSLQGEVF. The CDR3 as a whole reads CASSLQGEVFF.

This clone has just one count. Mouse names are used for the genes. The CDR3 end lies 1 residue beyond the end of the read and is filled in from the germline J gene. The chain links TRBV14 to TRBJ2-4, with 10 bases that match TRBD1. V was pared by 4 bases and J by 0 bases, with 2 bases of the junction left unmatched. Germline CDR1 is SGHDT and CDR2 is FRDEAV. CDR3 size: 15 residues. The CDR3 DNA, read in part, is TGTGCCAGCAGTAGACAGGGGGCTAGTCAAAACACCTTGTAC. Amino acid sequence: CASSRQGASQNTLY. The whole CDR3 sequence reads CASSRQGASQNTLYF.